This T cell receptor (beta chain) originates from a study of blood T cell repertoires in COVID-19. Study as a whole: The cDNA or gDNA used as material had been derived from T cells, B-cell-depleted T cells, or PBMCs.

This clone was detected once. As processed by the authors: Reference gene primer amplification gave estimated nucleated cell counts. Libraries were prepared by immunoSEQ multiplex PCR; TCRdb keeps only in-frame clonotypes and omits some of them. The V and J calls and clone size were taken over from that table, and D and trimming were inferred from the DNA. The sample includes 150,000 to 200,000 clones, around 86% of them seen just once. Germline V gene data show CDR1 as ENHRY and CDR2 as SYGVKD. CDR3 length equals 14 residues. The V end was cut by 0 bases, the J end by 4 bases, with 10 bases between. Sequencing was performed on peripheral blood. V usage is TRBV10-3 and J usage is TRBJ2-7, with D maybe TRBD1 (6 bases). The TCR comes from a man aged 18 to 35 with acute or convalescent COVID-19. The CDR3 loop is CAISESTGVYEQYV. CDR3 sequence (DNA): TGTGCCATCAGTGAGTCGACAGGAGTTTACGAGCAGTACGTC.